A single sample is the source of the 14 T cell receptor beta chains below, sequenced in a study of blood T cell repertoires in COVID-19. Measured with immunoSEQ multiplex PCR; TCRdb has only the in-frame clones, and not every one. This table has about 200,000 clones, approximately 86% appearing once. The material sequenced was PBMCs or T cells enriched from blood (not recorded which). These receptors all come from a woman aged 40 to 49 with acute COVID-19.

The chain employs TRBV9 and TRBJ2-1, with 8 bases lining up with TRBD2. This CDR3 contains 15 residues. With V trimmed by 2 bases and J by 8 bases, 9 bases remained unmatched. CDR1 is SGDLS, CDR2 YYNGEE, per germline. CDR3 protein: CASSVRTSLLDEQFF. The CDR3 region has the DNA TGTGCCAGCAGCGTCCGGACTAGCCTTTTGGATGAGCAGTTCTTC.

The chain carries TRBV18 and TRBJ2-1, with a possible D match to TRBD1 (6 bases). From germline, CDR1 is KGHSH and CDR2 LQKENI. V lost 5 bases to trimming and J lost 7 bases, with 18 bases between them. The CDR3 runs 15 residues. As DNA, the CDR3 is TGTGCCAGCTCATTATTTCAGGACAGTAGGAATGAGCAGTTCTTC. Translation gives CASSLFQDSRNEQFF.

The V gene is TRBV11-2, the J gene TRBJ2-7, with no clear D. Trimming stripped 5 bases from V and 7 bases from J, with 24 bases between. Per the germline V gene, CDR1 is SGHAT and CDR2 is FQNNGV. The CDR3 is 16 amino acids. CDR3 region: CASSPLGRARNGEQYF. Written as DNA, the CDR3 is TGTGCCAGCAGCCCCTTAGGAAGAGCCCGCAACGGGGAGCAGTACTTC. The full variable domain, rest sourced from reference TRBV11-2 and TRBJ2-7, is EAGVAQSPRYKIIEKRQSVAFWCNPISGHATLYWYQQILGQGPKLLIQFQNNGVVDDSQLPKDRFSAERLKGVDSTLKIQPAKLEDSAVYLCASSPLGRARNGEQYFGPGTRLTVT.

The rearrangement uses TRBV5-8 and TRBJ2-1; TRBD2 might be the D (7 bases). The CDR3 loop spans 16 amino acids. CDR1 and CDR2 (germline): SGHTS, YDEGEE. The V and J ends lost 7 bases and 4 bases respectively, with 21 bases between them. The CDR3 region is CASGFRGGAFYNEQFF. CDR3 in DNA: TGTGCCAGCGGATTTAGGGGGGGCGCTTTTTACAATGAGCAGTTCTTC.

The chain carries TRBV18 and TRBJ2-1, with 12 bases fitting TRBD2. CDR1 and CDR2 (germline): KGHSH, LQKENI. The trim removed 2 bases at V and 4 bases at J, leaving 15 bases unmatched. The CDR3 contains 20 residues. CDR3 sequence: CASSPSPSGRARAGYNEQFF. The CDR3 nucleotides read TGTGCCAGCTCACCATCACCTAGCGGGAGGGCCAGGGCCGGTTACAATGAGCAGTTCTTC. The full variable domain, completed using reference TRBV18 and TRBJ2-1, is NAGVMQNPRHLVRRRGQEARLRCSPMKGHSHVYWYRQLPEEGLKFMVYLQKENIIDESGMPKERFSAEFPKEGPSILRIQQVVRGDSAAYFCASSPSPSGRARAGYNEQFFGPGTRLTVL.

The J gene is TRBJ2-7, the V gene TRBV28, with 8 bases identical to TRBD2. Germline V gives CDR1 MDHEN, CDR2 SYDVKM. This CDR3 has 13 residues. V shed 7 bases and J 3 bases; nucleotides not matched to a gene: 5. CDR3: CASTPGGVYEQYF. CDR3 nucleotides: TGTGCCAGCACCCCGGGAGGGGTCTACGAGCAGTACTTC.

The CDR3 DNA is TGTGCCACCAGTGATTTGTGGGGACTAGAGGGCACCGGGGAGCTGTTTTTT. Amino acids: CATSDLWGLEGTGELFF. This chain uses TRBV24-1 with TRBJ2-2; TRBD2 matches 8 bases. The CDR3 loop spans 17 amino acids. Germline V CDR1 and CDR2: KGHDR, SFDVKD. J lost 4 bases, V lost 0 bases, and 6 bases had no gene match.

The chain couples TRBV29-1 to TRBJ1-1, with D possibly TRBD1 on 6 matching bases. Germline V CDR1 and CDR2: SQVTM, ANQGSEA. The CDR3 length is 14 residues. V lost 5 bases to trimming and J lost 1 base, with 14 bases between them. The CDR3 loop is CSVRTANTNTEAFF. CDR3 in DNA: TGCAGCGTTAGGACAGCCAATACGAACACTGAAGCTTTCTTT.

This chain uses TRBV5-1 with TRBJ2-1; TRBD2 aligns across 10 bases. Germline-derived CDR1 and CDR2 are SGHRS and YFSETQ. J lost 7 bases, V lost 2 bases, and 6 bases had no gene match. The CDR3 has 15 amino acids. In DNA, the CDR3 is TGCGCCAGCAGCTTATCTGGGACTAGCGCAAATGAGCAGTTCTTC. It translates to CASSLSGTSANEQFF.

The chain combines TRBV27 with TRBJ2-1; 10 bases are shared with TRBD2. The CDR3 is 18 amino acids. Trimming cost V 5 bases and J 0 bases; bases outside gene matches: 10. Germline CDR1 reads MNHEY; CDR2 reads SMNVEV (reference sequence). This CDR3 reads CASSRRTSGYSSYNEQFF. The CDR3 DNA follows: TGTGCCAGCAGTCGACGGACTAGCGGTTATAGCTCCTACAATGAGCAGTTCTTC.

The chain carries TRBV25-1 and TRBJ1-6; TRBD1 aligns across 10 bases. Germline trimming cut 4 bases from V and 6 bases from J; bases unmatched to any gene: 6. This CDR3 is built from 16 residues. Germline-derived CDR1 and CDR2 are MGHDK and SYGVNS. CDR3 residues: CASSGDRGNINSPLHF. As DNA, the CDR3 is TGTGCCAGCAGTGGGGACAGGGGCAATATTAATTCACCCCTCCACTTT.

This rearrangement joins TRBV19 to TRBJ2-5, with 7 bases that match TRBD2. Trimming cost V 3 bases and J 6 bases; bases outside gene matches: 7. Germline-derived CDR1 and CDR2 are LNHDA and SQIVND (reference sequence). The length of the CDR3 is 14 residues. CDR3 nucleotides: TGTGCCAGTAGTATTTCGCGGGGGAAAAAGACCCAGTACTTC. It codes for CASSISRGKKTQYF.

The rearrangement uses TRBV7-8 and TRBJ1-1; D not resolved. This CDR3 is 12 amino acids long. Trimming took off 2 bases at V and 9 bases at J, with 10 bases between the two ends. The germline V gene encodes CDR1 SGHVS and CDR2 FQNEAQ. This chain's CDR3 is CASSLRSSQAFF. For the CDR3, the DNA is TGTGCCAGCAGCTTACGGTCATCTCAAGCTTTCTTT. Full variable domain (rest looked up from reference TRBV7-8 and TRBJ1-1): GAGVSQSPRYKVAKRGQDVALRCDPISGHVSLFWYQQALGQGPEFLTYFQNEAQLDKSGLPSDRFFAERPEGSVSTLKIQRTQQEDSAVYLCASSLRSSQAFFGQGTRLTVV.

The rearrangement links TRBV20-1 to TRBJ1-6; D possibly corresponds to TRBD1 (5 bases). V was pared by 3 bases and J by 6 bases, with 15 bases between. This CDR3 is built from 15 residues. CDR1 DFQATT and CDR2 SNEGSKA come from the germline V gene (reference sequence). CDR3 region: CSASDSSMFNSPLHF. CDR3 sequence (DNA): TGCAGTGCTAGTGACAGTTCCATGTTTAATTCACCCCTCCACTTT.